Each of the 17 T cell receptor beta chains below was sequenced from the same sample in a study of CD8+CD57+ T cells in acquired aplastic anemia. It was genomic DNA that served as the template for profiling TCR beta VDJ and CDR3. TCRdb called the reads again in MiXCR, with one record for every CDR3 protein. The table records 200,000 to 250,000 distinct CDR3 sequences, roughly 55% of them present only once. The specimen sequenced was sorted CD4+, CD8+, or CD8+CD57+ T cells (not recorded which) from PBMCs. Receptors originate from a human donor in good health.

The chain employs TRBV19 and TRBJ1-1; D ambiguous. Germline values: CDR1 LNHDA, CDR2 SQIVND (reference sequence). There are 15 residues in the CDR3. The V end lost 2 bases, the J end lost 0 bases, and 10 bases lay between the germline ends. For the CDR3, the DNA is TGTGCCAGTAGTATATCTGAGAACATGAACACTGAAGCTTTCTTT. Its protein is CASSISENMNTEAFF. Full variable domain (missing parts from reference TRBV19 and TRBJ1-1): DGGITQSPKYLFRKEGQNVTLSCEQNLNHDAMYWYRQDPGQGLRLIYYSQIVNDFQKGDIAEGYSVSREKKESFPLTVTSAQKNPTAFYLCASSISENMNTEAFFGQGTRLTVV.

On this clonotype itself: A read error may be the cause here, since a much bigger clone is one base away. The V gene is TRBV4-3, the J gene TRBJ2-3, with D tentatively TRBD1 (5 bases). Looked up from germline, CDR1 is LGHNA and CDR2 is YSLEER. This CDR3 comprises 13 residues. CDR3 residues: CASSQVTADTQCF. As DNA, the CDR3 is TGCGCCAGCAGCCAAGTGACAGCAGATACGCAGTGTTTT.

This clonotype has ten or more counts. The rearrangement joins TRBV7-9 to TRBJ1-2; a possible D gene is TRBD1 (5 bases). Trimming left V 0 bases short and J 4 bases short, with 12 bases between. Germline CDR1 is SEHNR and CDR2 is FQNEAQ (reference sequence). The CDR3 runs 15 residues. CDR3 DNA sequence: TGTGCCAGCAGCTTAGCGCTGGGGCAGATCTATGGCTACACCTTC. It yields the protein CASSLALGQIYGYTF. The full variable domain, with the rest looked up from reference TRBV7-9 and TRBJ1-2, is DTGVSQNPRHKITKRGQNVTFRCDPISEHNRLYWYRQTLGQGPEFLTYFQNEAQLEKSRLLSDRFSAERPKGSFSTLEIQRTEQGDSAMYLCASSLALGQIYGYTFGSGTRLTVV.

J is TRBJ2-7 and V is TRBV25-1; 8 nucleotides align to TRBD1. Trimming at V came to 2 bases and at J to 2 bases, leaving 2 bases not matched to a gene. The CDR3 runs to 14 residues. The germline V gene encodes CDR1 MGHDK and CDR2 SYGVNS. Here the CDR3 DNA reads TGTGCCAGCAGTGAACACAGGGGGGCCTACGAGCAGTACTTC. This sequence encodes CASSEHRGAYEQYF.

This clonotype was picked up many times. The chain employs TRBV27 and TRBJ2-7; tentative D call: TRBD1 (5 bases). Germline V CDR1 and CDR2: MNHEY, SMNVEV (reference sequence). V lost 2 bases and J lost 1, with 12 bases in between. The CDR3 length is 15 residues. CDR3 nucleotide sequence: TGTGCCAGCAGTTTAGCGGCAGGGCGATCCTACGAGCAGTACTTC. Translating it yields CASSLAAGRSYEQYF.

The V and J genes are TRBV2 and TRBJ1-2; 7 positions agree with TRBD1. From germline, CDR1 is SNHLY and CDR2 FYNNEI. The CDR3 sequence is 14 residues long. The V and J ends lost 7 bases and 7 bases, in that order; junction bases with no gene match: 12. The CDR3 reads CASTRRGGAGGYTF. The CDR3 DNA is TGTGCCAGCACAAGGCGAGGGGGCGCCGGTGGCTACACCTTC.

There are a few counts of this clonotype. The J gene is TRBJ2-7, the V gene TRBV12-3 or TRBV12-4, with D possibly matching TRBD2 (5 bases). The CDR3 spans 14 residues. With 3 bases removed from V and 5 bases from J, the gap between germline ends came to 14 bases. The CDR3 region has the DNA TGTGCCAGCAGTTTCAGGACTGAAAGGCACGAGCAGTACTTC. This translates into CASSFRTERHEQYF.

V usage is TRBV25-1 and J usage is TRBJ2-7; perhaps TRBD1 as D (6 bases). CDR3 length: 15 amino acids. From germline, CDR1 is MGHDK and CDR2 SYGVNS. V was clipped by 3 bases and J by 5 bases, with 17 bases between them. DNA for the CDR3: TGTGCCAGCAGTGATTCTGGACAGTTAGGCCACGAGCAGTACTTC. Translating it yields CASSDSGQLGHEQYF.

This clonotype occurred a few times. The rearrangement uses TRBV15 and TRBJ2-5; D possibly corresponds to TRBD2 (6 bases). Germline-derived CDR1 and CDR2 are LNHNV and YYDKDF (reference sequence). V gave up 6 bases and J gave up 4 bases, with 15 bases separating them. The CDR3 is 14 residues long. CDR3 nucleotides: TGTGCCACCAGTGGCGGGGCTGGGGGAGAGACCCAGTACTTC. Its protein product is CATSGGAGGETQYF.

V is TRBV25-1 and J is TRBJ2-6; D ambiguous. Germline CDR1 is MGHDK and CDR2 is SYGVNS. V was clipped by 8 bases and J by 3 bases, with 8 bases between them. This CDR3 has 13 residues. The CDR3 DNA sequence: TGTGCCAGCTGCGTGAATGGGGCCAACGTCCTGACTTTC. As protein: CASCVNGANVLTF.

This clonotype was picked up many times. The CDR3 here is CASSIVTGELFF. CDR3 in DNA: TGTGCCAGCAGCATAGTGACCGGGGAGCTGTTTTTT. The chain employs TRBV7-2 and TRBJ2-2; D gene uncertain. V lost 5 bases to trimming and J lost 5 bases, with 6 bases between them. The germline V gene encodes CDR1 SGHTA and CDR2 FQGNSA. This CDR3 is 12 amino acids long.

The chain couples TRBV10-3 to TRBJ2-5; 12 nucleotides match TRBD2. Unmatched junction bases numbered 4, after V lost 5 bases and J lost 3 bases. In germline, CDR1 is ENHRY, CDR2 SYGVKD. CDR3 length: 15 amino acids. CDR3 coding DNA: TGTGCCATCAGTAGACTAGCGGGGGTGGAAGAGACCCAGTACTTC. Translation gives CAISRLAGVEETQYF.

The gene calls are TRBV7-8 and TRBJ1-3; tentative D call: TRBD1 (5 bases). V was shortened by 0 bases and J by 0 bases, with 12 bases between the two germline ends. This CDR3 is 17 amino acids long. Germline V gives CDR1 SGHVS, CDR2 FQNEAQ. The CDR3 sequence is CASSLAQGMSSGNTIYF. The CDR3 DNA sequence: TGTGCCAGCAGCTTAGCGCAGGGAATGAGCTCTGGAAACACCATATATTTT.

This chain uses TRBV20-1 with TRBJ2-5, with TRBD2 identical over 8 bases. The CDR3 is 13 amino acids. CDR1 and CDR2 from the germline V gene are DFQATT and SNEGSKA (reference sequence). CDR3 bases: TGCAGCCCACCGGGACTAGGGATAGAGACCCAGTACTTC. Encoded protein: CSPPGLGIETQYF.

A single count supports this clonotype. The chain combines TRBV20-1 with TRBJ2-7; TRBD1 aligns across 7 bases. The germline V gene has CDR1 DFQATT and CDR2 SNEGSKA (reference sequence). The CDR3 has 13 residues. V lost 4 bases and J lost 1; bases outside the gene matches: 4. The CDR3 DNA sequence: TGCAGTGCTACGACAGGGTTATCCTACGAGCAGTACTTC. This gives the protein CSATTGLSYEQYF.

Many counts were recorded for this clonotype. The rearrangement links TRBV9 to TRBJ2-1; 9 bases agree with TRBD2. The J segment lost 4 bases and the V segment lost 0 bases, leaving 2 bases of the junction unmatched. Germline CDR1 is SGDLS and CDR2 is YYNGEE. This CDR3 spans 15 amino acids. The CDR3 coding sequence is TGTGCCAGCAGCGTAGGCGGGGGGGTTTACAATGAGCAGTTCTTC. This gives the protein CASSVGGGVYNEQFF.

This clonotype was seen just once. The chain uses TRBV5-1 and TRBJ2-7, with 9 bases that match TRBD1. Germline CDR1 and CDR2: SGHRS and YFSETQ. This CDR3 is 15 amino acids long. Trimming cost V 4 bases and J 4 bases; bases outside gene matches: 9. The CDR3 region has the DNA TGCGCCAGCAGCACCTCCGGGACAGGGACTTACGAGCAGTACTTC. This sequence encodes CASSTSGTGTYEQYF. Variable domain in full (rest from reference TRBV5-1 and TRBJ2-7): KAGVTQTPRYLIKTRGQQVTLSCSPISGHRSVSWYQQTPGQGLQFLFEYFSETQRNKGNFPGRFSGRQFSNSRSEMNVSTLELGDSALYLCASSTSGTGTYEQYFGPGTRLTVT.